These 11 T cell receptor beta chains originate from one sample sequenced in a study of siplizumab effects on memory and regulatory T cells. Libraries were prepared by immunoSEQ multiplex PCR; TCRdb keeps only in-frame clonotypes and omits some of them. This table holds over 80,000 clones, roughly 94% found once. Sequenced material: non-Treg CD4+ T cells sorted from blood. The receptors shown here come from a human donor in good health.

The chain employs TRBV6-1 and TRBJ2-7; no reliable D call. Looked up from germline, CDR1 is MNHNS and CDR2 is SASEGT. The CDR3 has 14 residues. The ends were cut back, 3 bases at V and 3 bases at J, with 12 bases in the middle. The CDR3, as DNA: TGTGCCAGCAGTGATACTATCCCCAGCTACGAGCAGTACTTC. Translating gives CASSDTIPSYEQYF.

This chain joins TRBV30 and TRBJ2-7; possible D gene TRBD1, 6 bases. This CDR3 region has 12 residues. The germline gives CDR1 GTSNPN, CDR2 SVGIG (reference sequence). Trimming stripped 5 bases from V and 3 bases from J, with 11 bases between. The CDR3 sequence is CAWATGRYEQYF. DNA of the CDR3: TGTGCCTGGGCGACAGGCCGCTACGAGCAGTACTTC.

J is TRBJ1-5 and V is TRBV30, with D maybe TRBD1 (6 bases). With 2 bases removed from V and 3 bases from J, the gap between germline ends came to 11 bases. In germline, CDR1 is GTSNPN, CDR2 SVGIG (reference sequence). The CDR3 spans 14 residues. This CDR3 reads CAWSRGQDNQPQHF. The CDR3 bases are TGTGCCTGGAGTCGGGGACAAGACAATCAGCCCCAGCATTTT.

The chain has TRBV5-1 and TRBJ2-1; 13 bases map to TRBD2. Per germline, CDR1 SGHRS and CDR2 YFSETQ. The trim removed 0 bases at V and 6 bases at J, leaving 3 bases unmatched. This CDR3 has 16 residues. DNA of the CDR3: TGCGCCAGCAGCTTGGCGGGACTAGCGGGATTCAATGAGCAGTTCTTC. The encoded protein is CASSLAGLAGFNEQFF.

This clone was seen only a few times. The CDR3 sequence is CASSLVGQGAIGELFF. CDR3 in DNA: TGCGCCAGCAGCTTGGTTGGACAGGGGGCGATAGGGGAGCTGTTTTTT. The chain couples TRBV5-1 to TRBJ2-2; 11 nucleotides line up with TRBD1. Germline V CDR1 and CDR2: SGHRS, YFSETQ. The ends lost 0 bases at V and 8 bases at J; junction bases unmatched: 6. This CDR3 comprises 16 residues.

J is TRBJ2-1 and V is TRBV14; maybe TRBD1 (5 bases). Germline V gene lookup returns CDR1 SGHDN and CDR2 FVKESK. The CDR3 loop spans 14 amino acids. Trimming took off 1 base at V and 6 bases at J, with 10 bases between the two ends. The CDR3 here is CASSQVWTINEQFF. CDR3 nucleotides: TGTGCCAGCAGCCAAGTATGGACAATCAATGAGCAGTTCTTC.

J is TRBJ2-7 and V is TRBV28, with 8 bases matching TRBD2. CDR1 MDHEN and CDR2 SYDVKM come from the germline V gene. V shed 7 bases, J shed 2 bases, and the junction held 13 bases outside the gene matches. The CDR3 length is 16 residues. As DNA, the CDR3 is TGTGCCAGCACTCCCAATATCGGGGGGGCTGCCTACGAGCAGTACTTC. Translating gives CASTPNIGGAAYEQYF.

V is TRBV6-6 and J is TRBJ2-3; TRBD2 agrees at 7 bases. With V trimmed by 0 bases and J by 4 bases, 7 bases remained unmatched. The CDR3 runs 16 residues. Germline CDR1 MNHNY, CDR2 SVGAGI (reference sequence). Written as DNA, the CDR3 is TGTGCCAGCAGTTACTCGGGCGGGAGTGGCCCAGATACGCAGTATTTT. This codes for CASSYSGGSGPDTQYF.

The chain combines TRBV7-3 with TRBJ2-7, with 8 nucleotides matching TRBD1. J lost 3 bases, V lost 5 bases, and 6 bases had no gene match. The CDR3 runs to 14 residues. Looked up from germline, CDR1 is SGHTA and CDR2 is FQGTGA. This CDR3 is CASSVGDRYYEQYF. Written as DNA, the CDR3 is TGTGCCAGCAGCGTCGGGGACAGGTACTACGAGCAGTACTTC.

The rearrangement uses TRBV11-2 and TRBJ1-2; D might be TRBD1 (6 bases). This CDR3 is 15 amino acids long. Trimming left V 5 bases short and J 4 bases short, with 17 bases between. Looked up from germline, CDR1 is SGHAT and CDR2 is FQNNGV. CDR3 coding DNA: TGTGCCAGCAGCCAGGGGCAGGGGTCCGGCTATGGCTACACCTTC. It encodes CASSQGQGSGYGYTF.

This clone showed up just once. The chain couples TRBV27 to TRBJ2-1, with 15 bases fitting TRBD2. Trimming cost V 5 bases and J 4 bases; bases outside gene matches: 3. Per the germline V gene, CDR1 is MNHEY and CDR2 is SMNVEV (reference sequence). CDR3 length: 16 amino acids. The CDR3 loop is CASSGLAGGGYNEQFF. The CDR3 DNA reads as TGTGCCAGCAGTGGACTAGCGGGGGGGGGATACAATGAGCAGTTCTTC.